This T cell receptor beta chain is drawn from a study of shared clonotypes between healthy human individuals. The table came from immunoSEQ multiplex PCR; TCRdb's copy has only in-frame clones and leaves some out. The data show a few million clones, around nine tenths seen once. This CDR3 comprises 16 residues. Germline CDR1 and CDR2: SGHTA and FQGNSA. Losses at the gene ends were 6 bases for V and 2 bases for J; bases not matched to a gene: 8. The split of CD4+ cells yielded CD45RA+ naive and CD45RA-negative memory subsets. The sequenced material came from naive CD4+ T cells sorted from blood. The subset was: CD45RA+ positively selected. This receptor was obtained from a man younger than 35 in good health. The chain couples TRBV7-2 to TRBJ2-2; 8 nucleotides line up with TRBD1. This chain's CDR3 is CASRGSGTGNTGELFF. The CDR3 DNA reads as TGTGCCAGCAGGGGGTCCGGGACAGGAAACACCGGGGAGCTGTTTTTT.